This is a list of T cell receptor beta chains from one sample in a study of PD-1 blockade in classical Hodgkin lymphoma. TCRdb's table, derived via immunoSEQ multiplex PCR, lists solely in-frame clones and lacks some. This repertoire shows 10,000 to 13,000 clones, around four fifths found once; its top ten account for 2.5% to 4%. Sequences were derived from CD4+ T cells from blood, sampled before the fourth cycle of nivolumab. Receptors were obtained from a human donor with classical Hodgkin lymphoma. Each CDR3 is given with its conserved first and last residue. Fields, in order: clone size, J gene, V gene, D gene, CDR3 protein, CDR3 DNA. D genes are given only for firm matches. Clone size appears in some rows only: once, few, many, or a class for an expanded clone.

clone size: NA; J gene: TRBJ2-1; V gene: TRBV9; D gene: NA; CDR3 protein: CASSGSYNEQFF; CDR3 DNA: TGTGCCAGCAGCGGATCCTACAATGAGCAGTTCTTC
clone size: NA; J gene: TRBJ2-1; V gene: TRBV2; D gene: TRBD2; CDR3 protein: CASSEGGWLAGSYEQFF; CDR3 DNA: TGTGCCAGCAGTGAAGGGGGTTGGCTAGCGGGAAGCTATGAGCAGTTCTTC
clone size: NA; J gene: TRBJ2-7; V gene: TRBV6-6; D gene: NA; CDR3 protein: CASSYQSTYEQYF; CDR3 DNA: TGTGCCAGCAGTTACCAGTCTACCTACGAGCAGTACTTC
clone size: NA; J gene: TRBJ2-3; V gene: TRBV14; D gene: NA; CDR3 protein: CASSFSGVPPDTQYF; CDR3 DNA: TGTGCCAGCAGCTTTAGCGGAGTCCCCCCAGATACGCAGTATTTT
clone size: NA; J gene: TRBJ2-7; V gene: TRBV11-2; D gene: TRBD2; CDR3 protein: CASSLTSGRGYEQYF; CDR3 DNA: TGTGCCAGCAGCTTAACTAGCGGGAGAGGCTACGAGCAGTACTTC
clone size: NA; J gene: TRBJ2-7; V gene: TRBV2; D gene: TRBD2; CDR3 protein: CASRTTGTSAYEQYF; CDR3 DNA: TGTGCCAGCAGGACCACCGGGACTAGCGCGTACGAGCAGTACTTC
clone size: NA; J gene: TRBJ2-1; V gene: TRBV19; D gene: TRBD2; CDR3 protein: CASSIEMREAYNEQFF; CDR3 DNA: TGTGCCAGTAGTATAGAGATGCGGGAGGCCTACAATGAGCAGTTCTTC
clone size: few; J gene: TRBJ2-7; V gene: TRBV7-8; D gene: NA; CDR3 protein: CASTPNGGLPDF; CDR3 DNA: TGTGCCAGCACCCCGAACGGGGGACTCCCGGACTTC
clone size: NA; J gene: TRBJ1-1; V gene: TRBV6-5; D gene: NA; CDR3 protein: CASSYTAEWNTEAFF; CDR3 DNA: TGTGCCAGCAGTTATACGGCCGAATGGAACACTGAAGCTTTCTTT
clone size: NA; J gene: TRBJ2-7; V gene: TRBV9; D gene: TRBD2; CDR3 protein: CASSIQTSGMYEQYF; CDR3 DNA: TGTGCCAGCAGCATCCAGACTAGCGGGATGTACGAGCAGTACTTC
clone size: medium-sized; J gene: TRBJ1-5; V gene: TRBV5-5; D gene: TRBD1; CDR3 protein: CASSGQGNQPQHF; CDR3 DNA: TGTGCCAGCAGTGGACAGGGGAATCAGCCCCAGCATTTT
clone size: NA; J gene: TRBJ2-4; V gene: TRBV5-1; D gene: TRBD1; CDR3 protein: CASSPGQDIQYF; CDR3 DNA: TGCGCCAGCAGCCCGGGACAGGACATTCAGTACTTC
clone size: NA; J gene: TRBJ2-7; V gene: TRBV5-1; D gene: NA; CDR3 protein: CASSLKPQPSYEQYF; CDR3 DNA: TGCGCCAGCAGCCTGAAGCCCCAGCCCTCCTACGAGCAGTACTTC
clone size: few; J gene: TRBJ2-4; V gene: TRBV7-9; D gene: NA; CDR3 protein: CASSLDLTWLNIQYF; CDR3 DNA: TGTGCCAGCAGCTTAGACCTAACTTGGTTGAACATTCAGTACTTC
clone size: NA; J gene: TRBJ2-4; V gene: TRBV29-1; D gene: NA; CDR3 protein: CSVEGTVKNIQYF; CDR3 DNA: TGCAGCGTTGAAGGGACAGTCAAAAACATTCAGTACTTC
clone size: NA; J gene: TRBJ2-5; V gene: TRBV5-1; D gene: TRBD2; CDR3 protein: CASSAAGSLAGRQETQYF; CDR3 DNA: TGCGCCAGCAGCGCCGCGGGGAGCCTAGCGGGCCGCCAAGAGACCCAGTACTTC
clone size: NA; J gene: TRBJ1-1; V gene: TRBV7-2; D gene: TRBD1; CDR3 protein: CASSPRTGRNTEAFF; CDR3 DNA: TGTGCCAGCAGCCCCCGGACAGGCCGAAACACTGAAGCTTTCTTT
clone size: NA; J gene: TRBJ1-5; V gene: TRBV12-5; D gene: NA; CDR3 protein: CASGLEGGNQPQHF; CDR3 DNA: TGTGCTAGTGGTTTGGAGGGGGGGAATCAGCCCCAGCATTTT
clone size: NA; J gene: TRBJ2-5; V gene: TRBV7-8; D gene: TRBD1; CDR3 protein: CASSQTTGVGETQYF; CDR3 DNA: TGTGCCAGCAGCCAAACAACAGGGGTGGGAGAGACCCAGTACTTC
clone size: NA; J gene: TRBJ1-6; V gene: TRBV5-8; D gene: NA; CDR3 protein: CASSLDGRRPLHF; CDR3 DNA: TGTGCCAGCAGCTTGGATGGGAGGCGACCCCTCCACTTT
clone size: once; J gene: TRBJ2-7; V gene: TRBV11-2; D gene: TRBD2; CDR3 protein: CASSGGGTSGASEQYF; CDR3 DNA: TGTGCCAGCAGCGGGGGGGGGACTAGCGGCGCCTCCGAGCAGTACTTC
clone size: NA; J gene: TRBJ2-1; V gene: TRBV19; D gene: NA; CDR3 protein: CASSIRGTEQFF; CDR3 DNA: TGTGCCAGTAGTATACGCGGTACTGAGCAGTTCTTC
clone size: NA; J gene: TRBJ2-7; V gene: TRBV11-2; D gene: NA; CDR3 protein: CASSFGGSSPNYEQYF; CDR3 DNA: TGTGCCAGCAGTTTCGGGGGCTCCAGTCCCAACTACGAGCAGTACTTC
clone size: large; J gene: TRBJ1-1; V gene: TRBV7-2; D gene: NA; CDR3 protein: CASSLRRGTEAFF; CDR3 DNA: TGTGCCAGCAGCTTAAGAAGGGGCACTGAAGCTTTCTTT
clone size: NA; J gene: TRBJ2-7; V gene: TRBV10-3; D gene: TRBD1; CDR3 protein: CATTPGQATPRYEQYF; CDR3 DNA: TGTGCCACCACACCGGGACAGGCCACCCCCCGCTACGAGCAGTACTTC
clone size: NA; J gene: TRBJ2-6; V gene: TRBV27; D gene: NA; CDR3 protein: CASSPLASSGANVLTF; CDR3 DNA: TGTGCCAGCAGTCCACTGGCGAGCTCTGGGGCCAACGTCCTGACTTTC
clone size: NA; J gene: TRBJ1-4; V gene: TRBV28; D gene: NA; CDR3 protein: CASRFPGRSEKLFF; CDR3 DNA: TGTGCCAGCAGATTCCCCGGAAGGAGCGAAAAACTGTTTTTT
clone size: NA; J gene: TRBJ1-2; V gene: TRBV2; D gene: TRBD1; CDR3 protein: CASSRTGGLNYGYTF; CDR3 DNA: TGTGCCAGCAGTAGGACAGGGGGTCTTAACTATGGCTACACCTTC
clone size: NA; J gene: TRBJ1-3; V gene: TRBV7-2; D gene: NA; CDR3 protein: CASSQGSLSGNTIYF; CDR3 DNA: TGTGCCAGCAGCCAGGGGTCCCTCTCTGGAAACACCATATATTTT
clone size: NA; J gene: TRBJ1-5; V gene: TRBV2; D gene: TRBD1; CDR3 protein: CASRGQGVQPQHF; CDR3 DNA: TGTGCCAGCAGGGGACAGGGAGTTCAGCCCCAGCATTTT
clone size: NA; J gene: TRBJ1-4; V gene: TRBV4-1; D gene: TRBD1; CDR3 protein: CASSQEATGSWEKLFF; CDR3 DNA: TGCGCCAGCAGCCAAGAGGCGACAGGGTCTTGGGAAAAACTGTTTTTT
clone size: NA; J gene: TRBJ1-5; V gene: TRBV12-2; D gene: NA; CDR3 protein: CASRSIPDRVKKPQHF; CDR3 DNA: TGTGCAAGTCGCTCAATACCCGACAGGGTTAAGAAGCCCCAGCATTTT